A selection of T cell receptor beta chains follows, all from one sample in a study of T cells in localized non-small cell lung cancer. Some clones are missing from TCRdb's copy, which holds only in-frame ones; the method was immunoSEQ multiplex PCR. The table shows about 21,000 clones, with approximately 84% occurring only once. The sequencing used peripheral blood, collected before any cancer treatment. These TCRs come from a man aged 40 to 70 with stage I lung adenocarcinoma. Each CDR3 is given with its conserved first and last residue. The order of the fields is D gene, clone size, V gene, J gene, CDR3 DNA, CDR3 protein. A D gene is named only where the DNA matches it firmly. A row's size may be missing; if present it is once, few, many or a size class.

d_call: TRBD1
clone_size: once
v_call: TRBV28
j_call: TRBJ1-2
cdr3_nt: TGTGCCAGCAAGGGGCAGGGGGCGCCTGGGGCCTATGGCTACACCTTC
cdr3_aa: CASKGQGAPGAYGYTF

d_call: -
clone_size: -
v_call: TRBV19
j_call: TRBJ2-3
cdr3_nt: TGTGCCAGTAGTCCTACCCCCCAGGCAGCCTACACAGATACGCAGTATTTT
cdr3_aa: CASSPTPQAAYTDTQYF

d_call: -
clone_size: -
v_call: TRBV6-1
j_call: TRBJ1-2
cdr3_nt: TGTGCCAGCAGGGGGCTTTCATCTAACTATGGCTACACCTTC
cdr3_aa: CASRGLSSNYGYTF

d_call: -
clone_size: once
v_call: TRBV7-3
j_call: TRBJ2-3
cdr3_nt: TGTGCCAGCAGTCCCGGGGGACAGCGCACAGATACGCAGTATTTT
cdr3_aa: CASSPGGQRTDTQYF

d_call: TRBD1
clone_size: -
v_call: TRBV11-2
j_call: TRBJ2-2
cdr3_nt: TGTGCCAGCAGCTTAACAGGGGGCGGTCAAACCGGGGAGCTGTTTTTT
cdr3_aa: CASSLTGGGQTGELFF

d_call: TRBD1
clone_size: once
v_call: TRBV11-2
j_call: TRBJ2-1
cdr3_nt: TGTGCCAGCAGCTTATACAGGGGGAATGAGCAGTTCTTC
cdr3_aa: CASSLYRGNEQFF

d_call: -
clone_size: -
v_call: TRBV5-6
j_call: TRBJ2-4
cdr3_nt: TGTGCCAGCAGCCCCCCAACGGGAAACATTCAGTACTTC
cdr3_aa: CASSPPTGNIQYF

d_call: -
clone_size: few
v_call: TRBV18
j_call: TRBJ2-7
cdr3_nt: TGTGCCAGCTCATCGACGGGGCGGTACGAGCAGTACTTC
cdr3_aa: CASSSTGRYEQYF

d_call: TRBD1
clone_size: -
v_call: TRBV18
j_call: TRBJ2-1
cdr3_nt: TGTGCCAGCTCACCAAACAGGGGGCGCTTAAATGAGCAGTTCTTC
cdr3_aa: CASSPNRGRLNEQFF

d_call: TRBD2
clone_size: -
v_call: TRBV13
j_call: TRBJ2-7
cdr3_nt: TGTGCCAGCAGCGTTCGACTAGCGGGGGGATTCTACGAGCAGTACTTC
cdr3_aa: CASSVRLAGGFYEQYF

d_call: -
clone_size: -
v_call: TRBV4-2
j_call: TRBJ2-1
cdr3_nt: TGTGCCAGCAGCCAAGACGAAGAAGGGGGGAACGCCTACAATGAGCAGTTCTTC
cdr3_aa: CASSQDEEGGNAYNEQFF

d_call: TRBD1
clone_size: -
v_call: TRBV2
j_call: TRBJ1-1
cdr3_nt: TGTGCCAGCAAGGCAGGGGGGAGAGCTTTCTTT
cdr3_aa: CASKAGGRAFF

d_call: -
clone_size: -
v_call: TRBV11-2
j_call: TRBJ2-4
cdr3_nt: TGTGCCAGCAGCTTATGGCCCGGGGAATTGCTAGCCAAAAACATTCAGTACTTC
cdr3_aa: CASSLWPGELLAKNIQYF

d_call: -
clone_size: -
v_call: TRBV19
j_call: TRBJ1-5
cdr3_nt: TGTGCCAGTAAGGAGGGATGGGCTCTCCATCAGCCCCAGCATTTT
cdr3_aa: CASKEGWALHQPQHF

d_call: -
clone_size: -
v_call: TRBV29-1
j_call: TRBJ1-1
cdr3_nt: TGCAGCGTTGACCTTGCGGGGCCGGGAACTGAAGCTTTCTTT
cdr3_aa: CSVDLAGPGTEAFF

d_call: -
clone_size: -
v_call: TRBV5-1
j_call: TRBJ1-2
cdr3_nt: TGCGCCAGCAGCTTGCAGGGAGTTTCCTATGGCTACACCTTC
cdr3_aa: CASSLQGVSYGYTF

d_call: -
clone_size: -
v_call: TRBV6-5
j_call: TRBJ1-1
cdr3_nt: TGTGCCAGCAGTTACTCGGAGCTGGCGCGAGCTTTCTTT
cdr3_aa: CASSYSELARAFF

d_call: -
clone_size: -
v_call: TRBV4-3
j_call: TRBJ1-5
cdr3_nt: TGCGCCAGCAGCCAAGATTGGGGACCCAATCAGCCCCAGCATTTT
cdr3_aa: CASSQDWGPNQPQHF

d_call: -
clone_size: -
v_call: TRBV6-9
j_call: TRBJ2-7
cdr3_nt: TGTGCCAGCAGTTATGGTGTCGATGGGGAGCAGTACTTC
cdr3_aa: CASSYGVDGEQYF

d_call: -
clone_size: -
v_call: TRBV2
j_call: TRBJ1-3
cdr3_nt: TGTGCCAGCAGTGACAATCTCGACGAAGGGGGAAACACCATATATTTT
cdr3_aa: CASSDNLDEGGNTIYF

d_call: -
clone_size: -
v_call: TRBV2
j_call: TRBJ2-1
cdr3_nt: TGTGCCAGCAGTCCTGGGCCATACAATGAGCAGTTCTTC
cdr3_aa: CASSPGPYNEQFF

d_call: -
clone_size: few
v_call: TRBV28
j_call: TRBJ2-2
cdr3_nt: TGTGCCAGCAGTTTGAGCGCGACCGGGGAGCTGTTTTTT
cdr3_aa: CASSLSATGELFF

d_call: TRBD1
clone_size: -
v_call: TRBV5-1
j_call: TRBJ1-2
cdr3_nt: TGCGCCAGCAGCGAAAGCACAGGGGGCGTTTCTGGCTACACCTTC
cdr3_aa: CASSESTGGVSGYTF

d_call: TRBD2
clone_size: -
v_call: TRBV5-1
j_call: TRBJ2-7
cdr3_nt: TGCGCCAGCCGTAAGCAGGCGGGAGGGTCCCCGTACGAGCAGTACTTC
cdr3_aa: CASRKQAGGSPYEQYF

d_call: -
clone_size: -
v_call: TRBV7-3
j_call: TRBJ2-2
cdr3_nt: TGTGCCAGCAGCTCTCAAAGCCTGTCGAACACCGGGGAGCTGTTTTTT
cdr3_aa: CASSSQSLSNTGELFF

d_call: -
clone_size: -
v_call: TRBV10-2
j_call: TRBJ2-7
cdr3_nt: TGCGCCAGCACCCCAGGGTGGGGCTCCTACGAGCAGTACTTC
cdr3_aa: CASTPGWGSYEQYF

d_call: -
clone_size: -
v_call: TRBV11-3
j_call: TRBJ2-1
cdr3_nt: TGTGCCAGCAGCCCCGGAGGCAAAATAATGTTCTTC
cdr3_aa: CASSPGGKIMFF

d_call: -
clone_size: once
v_call: TRBV5-4
j_call: TRBJ2-3
cdr3_nt: TGTGCCAGCAGCACTGGGGGCCCAGATACGCAGTATTTT
cdr3_aa: CASSTGGPDTQYF

d_call: TRBD2
clone_size: -
v_call: TRBV7-3
j_call: TRBJ2-1
cdr3_nt: TGTGCCAGCAGCTTAAATGGACTAGAGTACAATGAGCAGTTCTTC
cdr3_aa: CASSLNGLEYNEQFF

d_call: -
clone_size: -
v_call: TRBV11-2
j_call: TRBJ2-2
cdr3_nt: TGTGCCAGCAGCCCAAGGGCGAACACCGGGGAGCTGTTTTTT
cdr3_aa: CASSPRANTGELFF

d_call: -
clone_size: -
v_call: TRBV5-4
j_call: TRBJ2-7
cdr3_nt: TGTGCCAGCAGCTTGGTGTCCGGTGGCTTTTACGAGCAGTACTTC
cdr3_aa: CASSLVSGGFYEQYF

d_call: -
clone_size: -
v_call: TRBV4-1
j_call: TRBJ2-1
cdr3_nt: TGCGCCAGCAGCCAAGGACCGGAGAATGAGCAGTTCTTC
cdr3_aa: CASSQGPENEQFF

d_call: -
clone_size: -
v_call: TRBV7-9
j_call: TRBJ1-2
cdr3_nt: TGTGCCAGCAGCGTCGAGGGCTATGGCTACACCTTC
cdr3_aa: CASSVEGYGYTF

d_call: -
clone_size: once
v_call: TRBV18
j_call: TRBJ2-7
cdr3_nt: TGTGCCAGCTCACCATTTTTGGGCGAGCAGTACTTC
cdr3_aa: CASSPFLGEQYF

d_call: -
clone_size: -
v_call: TRBV5-4
j_call: TRBJ2-7
cdr3_nt: TGTGCCAGCAGCCCAGACACCCGACTGGGGGAGCAGTACTTC
cdr3_aa: CASSPDTRLGEQYF

d_call: -
clone_size: -
v_call: TRBV5-1
j_call: TRBJ2-3
cdr3_nt: TGCGCCAGCAGCTTCGTGAGGGGCTCTGATACGCAGTATTTT
cdr3_aa: CASSFVRGSDTQYF

d_call: -
clone_size: -
v_call: TRBV11-3
j_call: TRBJ2-2
cdr3_nt: TGTGCCAGCAGCTTGACTAAGACGGACTCGAACACCGGGGAGCTGTTTTTT
cdr3_aa: CASSLTKTDSNTGELFF

d_call: -
clone_size: -
v_call: TRBV28
j_call: TRBJ2-3
cdr3_nt: TGTGCCAGCAGTTTTGGGCAACCCACAGATACGCAGTATTTT
cdr3_aa: CASSFGQPTDTQYF

d_call: TRBD2
clone_size: -
v_call: TRBV7-9
j_call: TRBJ2-2
cdr3_nt: TGTGCCAGCAGCTTAGACCTGGGACTAGCGGGAGGACCCACCGGGGAGCTGTTTTTT
cdr3_aa: CASSLDLGLAGGPTGELFF

d_call: -
clone_size: -
v_call: TRBV29-1
j_call: TRBJ1-2
cdr3_nt: TGCAGCGTTGAAGATAGGCGGGGTCTTGGGGACTATGGCTACACCTTC
cdr3_aa: CSVEDRRGLGDYGYTF